This T cell receptor (beta chain) was recovered during a study of shared clonotypes between healthy human individuals. The CDR3 spans 15 residues. The ends lost 4 bases at V and 4 bases at J; junction bases unmatched: 5. Germline loops: CDR1 MGHRA, CDR2 YSYEKL. Study processing details: ImmunoSEQ output held junction-only sequences without quality scores, so filtering differed. Here immunoSEQ multiplex PCR was the method, and the copy in TCRdb shows in-frame clones only, minus some. The D gene and trimming were derived from the DNA, and the V and J assignments and clone size from that table. Of roughly 1.5 million clones in the sample, around 98% were seen once.

The V call is TRBV4-1, the J call TRBJ2-3; 10 bases line up with TRBD2. Material: naive CD4+ T cells sorted from blood. As to subset: CD45RA+ positively selected. This TCR was sampled from a man aged 25-45 years in good health. CDR3 amino acids: CASSRGTSEADTQYF. The CDR3 coding sequence is TGCGCCAGCAGCCGAGGGACTAGCGAAGCAGATACGCAGTATTTT.